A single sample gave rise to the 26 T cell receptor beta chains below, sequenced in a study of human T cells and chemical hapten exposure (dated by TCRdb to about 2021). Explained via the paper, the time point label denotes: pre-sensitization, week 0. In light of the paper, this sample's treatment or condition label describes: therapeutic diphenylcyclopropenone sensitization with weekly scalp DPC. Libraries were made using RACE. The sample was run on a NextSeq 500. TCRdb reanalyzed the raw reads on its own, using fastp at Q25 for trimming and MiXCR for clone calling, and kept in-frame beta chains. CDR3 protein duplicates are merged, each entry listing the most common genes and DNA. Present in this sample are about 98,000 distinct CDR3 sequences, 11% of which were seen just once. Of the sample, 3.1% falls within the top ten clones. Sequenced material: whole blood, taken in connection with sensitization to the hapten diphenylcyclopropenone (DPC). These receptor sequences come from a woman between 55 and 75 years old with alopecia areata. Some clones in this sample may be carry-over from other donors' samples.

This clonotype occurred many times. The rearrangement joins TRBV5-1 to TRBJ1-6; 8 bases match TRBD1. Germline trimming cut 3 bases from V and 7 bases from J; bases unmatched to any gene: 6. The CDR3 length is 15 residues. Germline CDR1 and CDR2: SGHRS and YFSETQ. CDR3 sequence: CASSWTGPWNSPLHF. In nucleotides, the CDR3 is TGCGCCAGCAGCTGGACAGGGCCTTGGAATTCACCCCTCCACTTT.

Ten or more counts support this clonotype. The DNA for the CDR3 is TGTGCCAGCAGAATCGTCAGGGGGCGGCTAGAGACCCAGTACTTC. Translating it yields CASRIVRGRLETQYF. J is TRBJ2-5 and V is TRBV11-2; 8 bases align to TRBD1. The germline gives CDR1 SGHAT, CDR2 FQNNGV. With V trimmed by 6 bases and J by 4 bases, 10 bases remained unmatched. The CDR3 is 15 amino acids.

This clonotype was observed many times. The CDR3 sequence is CASSPRQGASDTGELFF. The DNA of the CDR3 is TGTGCCAGCAGCCCCAGACAGGGGGCATCTGACACCGGGGAGCTGTTTTTT. This chain uses TRBV7-9 with TRBJ2-2; 10 bases fit TRBD1. V shed 5 bases, J shed 3 bases, and the junction held 9 bases outside the gene matches. This CDR3 has 17 residues. Germline loops: CDR1 SEHNR, CDR2 FQNEAQ (reference sequence). The entire variable domain, with the rest obtained from reference TRBV7-9 and TRBJ2-2, is as follows: DTGVSQNPRHKITKRGQNVTFRCDPISEHNRLYWYRQTLGQGPEFLTYFQNEAQLEKSRLLSDRFSAERPKGSFSTLEIQRTEQGDSAMYLCASSPRQGASDTGELFFGEGSRLTVL.

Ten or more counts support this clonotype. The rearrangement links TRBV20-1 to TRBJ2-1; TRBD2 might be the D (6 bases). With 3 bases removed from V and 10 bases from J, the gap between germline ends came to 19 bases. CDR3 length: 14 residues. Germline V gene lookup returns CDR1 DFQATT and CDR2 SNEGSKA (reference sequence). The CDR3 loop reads CSASPPGELREQFF. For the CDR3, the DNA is TGCAGTGCTAGTCCCCCGGGGGAGCTTCGGGAGCAGTTCTTC.

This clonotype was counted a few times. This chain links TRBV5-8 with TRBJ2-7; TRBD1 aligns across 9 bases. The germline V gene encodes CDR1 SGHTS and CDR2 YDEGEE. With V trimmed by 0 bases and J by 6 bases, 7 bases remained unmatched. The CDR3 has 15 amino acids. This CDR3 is CASSLAGTGSSEQYF. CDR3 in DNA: TGTGCCAGCAGCTTGGCCGGGACAGGGAGCAGCGAGCAGTACTTC.

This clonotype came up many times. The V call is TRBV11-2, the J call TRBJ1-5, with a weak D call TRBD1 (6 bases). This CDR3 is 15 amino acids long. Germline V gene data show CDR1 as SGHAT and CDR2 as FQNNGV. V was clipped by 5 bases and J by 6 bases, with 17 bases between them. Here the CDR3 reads CASSTPSRGVQPQHF. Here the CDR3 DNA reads TGTGCCAGCAGCACCCCTTCCAGGGGAGTTCAGCCCCAGCATTTT.

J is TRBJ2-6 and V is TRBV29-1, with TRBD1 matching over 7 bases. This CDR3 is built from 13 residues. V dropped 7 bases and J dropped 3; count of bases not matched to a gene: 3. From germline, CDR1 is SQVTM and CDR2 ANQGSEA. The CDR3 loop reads CSATGVGANVLTF. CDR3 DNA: TGCAGCGCAACAGGGGTTGGGGCCAACGTCCTGACTTTC.

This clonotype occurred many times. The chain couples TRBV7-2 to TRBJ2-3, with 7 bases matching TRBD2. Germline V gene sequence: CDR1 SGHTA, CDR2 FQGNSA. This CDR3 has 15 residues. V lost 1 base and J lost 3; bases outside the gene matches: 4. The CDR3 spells CASSLGRGRTDTQYF. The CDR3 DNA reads TGTGCCAGCAGCTTAGGGCGGGGGAGGACAGATACGCAGTATTTT.

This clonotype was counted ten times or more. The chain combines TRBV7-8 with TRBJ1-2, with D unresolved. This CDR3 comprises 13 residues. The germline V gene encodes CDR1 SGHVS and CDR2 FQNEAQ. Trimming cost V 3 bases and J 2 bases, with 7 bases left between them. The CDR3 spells CASSFTVNYGYTF. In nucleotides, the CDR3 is TGTGCCAGCAGCTTCACAGTAAACTATGGCTACACCTTC.

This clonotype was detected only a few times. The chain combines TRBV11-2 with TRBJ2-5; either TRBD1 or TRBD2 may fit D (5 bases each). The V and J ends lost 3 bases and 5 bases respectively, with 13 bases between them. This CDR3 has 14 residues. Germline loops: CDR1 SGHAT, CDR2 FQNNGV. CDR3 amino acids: CASSLSAGTETQYF. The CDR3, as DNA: TGTGCCAGCAGCTTGAGTGCAGGGACGGAGACCCAGTACTTC.

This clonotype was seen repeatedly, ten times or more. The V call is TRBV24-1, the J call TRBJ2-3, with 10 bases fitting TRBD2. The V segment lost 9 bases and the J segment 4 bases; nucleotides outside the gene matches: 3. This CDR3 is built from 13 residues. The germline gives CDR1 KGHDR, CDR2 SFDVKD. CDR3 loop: CATGGTSADTQYF. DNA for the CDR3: TGTGCCACCGGAGGGACTAGCGCAGATACGCAGTATTTT.

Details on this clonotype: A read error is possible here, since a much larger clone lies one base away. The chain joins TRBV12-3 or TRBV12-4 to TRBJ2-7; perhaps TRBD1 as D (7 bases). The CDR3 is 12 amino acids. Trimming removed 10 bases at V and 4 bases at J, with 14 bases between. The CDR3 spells CANRRDSYEQYF. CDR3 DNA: TGTGCCAACAGGCGGGACAGTTACGAGCAGTACTTC.

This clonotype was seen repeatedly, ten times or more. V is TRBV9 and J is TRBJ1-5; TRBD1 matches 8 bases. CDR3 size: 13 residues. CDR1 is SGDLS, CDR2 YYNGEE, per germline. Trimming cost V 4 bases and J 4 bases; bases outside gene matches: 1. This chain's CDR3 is CASSRTGNQPQHF. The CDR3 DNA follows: TGTGCCAGCAGCCGGACAGGGAATCAGCCCCAGCATTTT.

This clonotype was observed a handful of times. Here the CDR3 DNA reads TGTGCCAGCTCACCGCTTGCGGGGGGGAGTTATGAGCAGTTCTTC. It codes for CASSPLAGGSYEQFF. The V gene is TRBV18, the J gene TRBJ2-1; 9 bases are a match to TRBD2. Germline values: CDR1 KGHSH, CDR2 LQKENI. J gave up 8 bases and V 3 bases, and 8 bases lay outside the gene matches. The CDR3 extends over 15 amino acids.

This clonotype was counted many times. The CDR3 reads CASSPYLGLAGVGQETQYF. In DNA, the CDR3 is TGTGCCAGCAGTCCCTACCTGGGACTAGCGGGGGTAGGGCAAGAGACCCAGTACTTC. This chain links TRBV12-3 or TRBV12-4 with TRBJ2-5, with TRBD2 matching over 14 bases. The CDR3 has 19 amino acids. V lost 5 bases, J lost 2 bases, and 13 bases stayed unmatched.

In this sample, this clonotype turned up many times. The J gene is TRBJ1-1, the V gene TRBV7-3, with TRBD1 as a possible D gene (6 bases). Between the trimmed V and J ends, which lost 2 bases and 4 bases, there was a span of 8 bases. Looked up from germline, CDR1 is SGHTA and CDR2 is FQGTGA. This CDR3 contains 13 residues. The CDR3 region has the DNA TGTGCCAGCAGCTTACAGGGGCTCACTGAAGCTTTCTTT. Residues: CASSLQGLTEAFF.

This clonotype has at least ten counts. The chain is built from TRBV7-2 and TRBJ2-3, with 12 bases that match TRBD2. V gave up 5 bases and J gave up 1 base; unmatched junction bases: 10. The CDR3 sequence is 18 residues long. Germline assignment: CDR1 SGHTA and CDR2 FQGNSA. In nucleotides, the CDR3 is TGTGCCAGCAGCAAGAATAAAAGACTAGCGGGGGGCACAGATACGCAGTATTTT. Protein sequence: CASSKNKRLAGGTDTQYF.

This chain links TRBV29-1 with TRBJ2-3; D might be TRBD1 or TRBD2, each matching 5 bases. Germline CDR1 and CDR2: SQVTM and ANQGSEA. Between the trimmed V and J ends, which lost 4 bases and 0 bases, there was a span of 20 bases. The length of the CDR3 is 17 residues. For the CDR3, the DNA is TGCAGCGTTGCCCGTATTGGGACGGGCCCTAGCACAGATACGCAGTATTTT. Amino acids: CSVARIGTGPSTDTQYF.

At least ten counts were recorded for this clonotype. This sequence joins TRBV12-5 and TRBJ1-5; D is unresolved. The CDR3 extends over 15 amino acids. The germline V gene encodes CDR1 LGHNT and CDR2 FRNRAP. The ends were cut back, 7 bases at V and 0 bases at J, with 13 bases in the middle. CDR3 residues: CASVAAGYSNQPQHF. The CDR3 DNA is TGTGCTAGTGTCGCAGCGGGGTATAGCAATCAGCCCCAGCATTTT.

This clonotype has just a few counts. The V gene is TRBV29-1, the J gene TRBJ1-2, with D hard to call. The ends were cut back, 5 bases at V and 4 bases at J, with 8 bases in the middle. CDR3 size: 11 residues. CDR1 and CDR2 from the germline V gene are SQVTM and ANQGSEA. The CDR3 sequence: CSVWQSYGYTF. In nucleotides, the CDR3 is TGCAGCGTTTGGCAGAGCTATGGCTACACCTTC.

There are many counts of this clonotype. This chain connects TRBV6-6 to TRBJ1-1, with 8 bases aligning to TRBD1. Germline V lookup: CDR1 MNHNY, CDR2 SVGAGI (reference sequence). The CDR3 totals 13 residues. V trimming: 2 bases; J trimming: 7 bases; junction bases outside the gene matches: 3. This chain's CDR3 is CASSYTDRGEAFF. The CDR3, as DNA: TGTGCCAGCAGTTACACCGACAGGGGTGAAGCTTTCTTT.

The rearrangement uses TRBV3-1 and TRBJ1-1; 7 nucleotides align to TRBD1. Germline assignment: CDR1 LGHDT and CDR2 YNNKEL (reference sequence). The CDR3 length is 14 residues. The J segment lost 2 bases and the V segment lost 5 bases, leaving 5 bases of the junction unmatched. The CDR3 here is CASSYRGHNTEAFF. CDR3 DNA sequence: TGTGCCAGCAGCTACAGGGGCCATAACACTGAAGCTTTCTTT.

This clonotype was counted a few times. The CDR3 sequence is CATSRDGDTGELFF. The CDR3, as DNA: TGTGCCACCAGCAGAGACGGGGACACCGGGGAGCTGTTTTTT. The V call is TRBV15, the J call TRBJ2-2, with TRBD2 as a possible D gene (5 bases). V shed 0 bases and J shed 3 bases, with 5 bases lying between them. The CDR3 runs 14 residues. The germline CDR1 and CDR2 sequences are LNHNV and YYDKDF (reference sequence).

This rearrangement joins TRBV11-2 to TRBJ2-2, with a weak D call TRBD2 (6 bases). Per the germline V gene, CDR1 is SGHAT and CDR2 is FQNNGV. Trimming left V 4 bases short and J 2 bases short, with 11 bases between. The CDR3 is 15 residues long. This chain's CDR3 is CASSYGTANTGELFF. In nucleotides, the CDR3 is TGTGCCAGCAGCTATGGGACTGCAAACACCGGGGAGCTGTTTTTT.

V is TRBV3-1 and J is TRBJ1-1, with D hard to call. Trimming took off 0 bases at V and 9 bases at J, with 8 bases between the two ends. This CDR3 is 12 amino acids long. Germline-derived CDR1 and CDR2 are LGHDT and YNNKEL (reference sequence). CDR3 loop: CASSQEVRKAFF. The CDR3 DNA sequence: TGTGCCAGCAGCCAAGAGGTCAGGAAAGCTTTCTTT.

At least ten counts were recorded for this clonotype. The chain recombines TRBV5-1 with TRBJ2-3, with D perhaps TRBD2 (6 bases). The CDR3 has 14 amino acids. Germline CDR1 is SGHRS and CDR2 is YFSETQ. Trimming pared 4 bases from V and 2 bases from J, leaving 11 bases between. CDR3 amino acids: CASSVAADTDTQYF. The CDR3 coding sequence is TGCGCCAGCAGCGTAGCGGCGGACACAGATACGCAGTATTTT.